One and the same sample provided the 25 T cell receptor beta chains below, sequenced in a study of T-cell memory formation after mild COVID-19. TCRdb re-called the 5' RACE reads through MiXCR, storing one row per CDR3 protein. This sample carries around 110,000 distinct CDR3 sequences, 14% of them seen once, and the ten largest clones take roughly 40%. The sample was PBMCs or a T cell subset sorted from them (not recorded which). The receptors shown here come from a man aged 18 to 30 who had mild COVID-19 (a few samples of this study predate the infection). Cell type and time point are not known.

This clonotype was counted ten times or more. J is TRBJ2-5 and V is TRBV9; D remains unclear. The V gene lost 3 bases and the J gene lost 0 bases, with 3 bases spanning the gap. The CDR3 consists of 12 residues. Germline V gene lookup returns CDR1 SGDLS and CDR2 YYNGEE. The CDR3 is CASSGDQETQYF. CDR3 coding DNA: TGTGCCAGCAGCGGAGACCAAGAGACCCAGTACTTC.

The chain recombines TRBV18 with TRBJ2-1, with 11 bases identical to TRBD2. Germline V gene lookup returns CDR1 KGHSH and CDR2 LQKENI. The length of the CDR3 is 16 residues. Trimming took 2 bases from V and 7 from J; bases not matched to a gene: 7. The CDR3 loop is CASSPIFLAGGNEQFF. CDR3 bases: TGTGCCAGCTCACCAATTTTCCTAGCGGGGGGAAATGAGCAGTTCTTC.

The V and J genes are TRBV6-6 and TRBJ1-1, with D possibly TRBD1 on 5 matching bases. Germline values: CDR1 MNHNY, CDR2 SVGAGI (reference sequence). V gave up 0 bases and J gave up 8 bases, with 7 bases separating them. The CDR3 consists of 12 residues. CDR3 in amino acids: CASSYSGPEAFF. CDR3 in DNA: TGTGCCAGCAGTTACTCGGGGCCCGAAGCTTTCTTT.

This clonotype has more than one count but fewer than ten. The chain uses TRBV5-1 and TRBJ1-1; possible D gene TRBD1, 6 bases. This CDR3 contains 15 residues. V lost 4 bases to trimming and J lost 0 bases, with 13 bases between them. CDR1 and CDR2 from the germline V gene are SGHRS and YFSETQ. The CDR3 protein is CASSRRGGMNTEAFF. CDR3 DNA: TGCGCCAGCAGCCGGAGGGGGGGAATGAACACTGAAGCTTTCTTT.

This clonotype was recorded a few times. The J gene is TRBJ1-1, the V gene TRBV7-9; D not resolved. Germline CDR1 and CDR2: SEHNR and FQNEAQ (reference sequence). The CDR3 has 16 residues. The germline V and J ends were trimmed by 2 bases and 0 bases, with 13 bases remaining between them. CDR3 sequence: CASSLSRTLMNTEAFF. CDR3 nucleotides: TGTGCCAGCAGCTTATCGAGGACTCTCATGAACACTGAAGCTTTCTTT. Together with reference TRBV7-9 and TRBJ1-1, the CDR3 gives the full variable domain: DTGVSQNPRHKITKRGQNVTFRCDPISEHNRLYWYRQTLGQGPEFLTYFQNEAQLEKSRLLSDRFSAERPKGSFSTLEIQRTEQGDSAMYLCASSLSRTLMNTEAFFGQGTRLTVV.

The rearrangement uses TRBV30 and TRBJ2-3; weak D call: TRBD1 (5 bases). This CDR3 comprises 14 residues. From germline, CDR1 is GTSNPN and CDR2 SVGIG (reference sequence). Trimming left V 3 bases short and J 0 bases short, with 10 bases between. CDR3 protein: CAWSRTTSTDTQYF. DNA for the CDR3: TGTGCCTGGAGCAGGACAACTAGCACAGATACGCAGTATTTT. The full variable domain, completed using reference TRBV30 and TRBJ2-3, is SQTIHQWPATLVQPVGSPLSLECTVEGTSNPNLYWYRQAAGRGLQLLFYSVGIGQISSEVPQNLSASRPQDRQFILSSKKLLLSDSGFYLCAWSRTTSTDTQYFGPGTRLTVL.

The CDR3 coding sequence is TGTGCCAGCAGCGGAAACAGGGCCGGCTCCTACGAGCAGTACGTC. Translation gives CASSGNRAGSYEQYV. The chain combines TRBV5-6 with TRBJ2-7, with D perhaps TRBD1 (6 bases). Per germline, CDR1 SGHDT and CDR2 YYEEEE. The CDR3 is made up of 15 amino acids. The V and J ends lost 4 bases and 0 bases respectively, with 14 bases between them.

This clonotype was observed a handful of times. The chain is built from TRBV2 and TRBJ2-1, with 7 nucleotides matching TRBD1. Germline assignment: CDR1 SNHLY and CDR2 FYNNEI. The junction had 10 bases not matched to a gene; V was cut back by 4 bases and J by 7 bases. The CDR3 totals 15 residues. Here the CDR3 reads CASSVRQGEGNEQFF. In DNA, the CDR3 is TGTGCCAGCAGTGTCAGACAGGGCGAGGGAAATGAGCAGTTCTTC.

The chain employs TRBV7-8 and TRBJ2-3; the D gene is possibly TRBD2 (5 bases). This CDR3 is built from 15 residues. From germline, CDR1 is SGHVS and CDR2 FQNEAQ. Trimming left V 1 base short and J 3 bases short, with 11 bases between. The CDR3 sequence: CASSLGVRATDTQYF. In DNA form, the CDR3 reads TGTGCCAGCAGCTTAGGGGTGAGGGCTACAGATACGCAGTATTTT.

This clonotype was counted only a few times. The J gene is TRBJ2-7, the V gene TRBV10-1; unclear D gene. Trimming cost V 0 bases and J 5 bases, with 11 bases left between them. CDR3 length: 14 residues. Per the germline V gene, CDR1 is WNHNN and CDR2 is SYGVQD (reference sequence). CDR3 nucleotides: TGCGCCAGCAGTGAGTCGCCCGGGTTCGACGAGCAGTACTTC. It specifies CASSESPGFDEQYF.

This clonotype was counted ten times or more. The chain combines TRBV6-5 with TRBJ2-1; 9 positions match TRBD1. This CDR3 has 15 amino acids. CDR1 is MNHEY, CDR2 SVGAGI, per germline. Losses at the gene ends were 6 bases for V and 3 bases for J; bases not matched to a gene: 6. The CDR3 spells CASSSTGGIYNEQFF. As DNA, the CDR3 is TGTGCCAGCAGCTCCACAGGGGGCATCTACAATGAGCAGTTCTTC.

This clonotype was seen more than once but under ten times. The chain has TRBV7-9 and TRBJ2-3; 7 bases match TRBD2. This CDR3 has 18 amino acids. V trimming: 3 bases; J trimming: 0 bases; junction bases outside the gene matches: 12. Germline CDR1 and CDR2: SEHNR and FQNEAQ (reference sequence). CDR3 sequence reads: CASSFSAGRSFSTDTQYF. The DNA of the CDR3 is TGTGCCAGCAGCTTTTCAGCGGGGCGGTCCTTCAGCACAGATACGCAGTATTTT.

The rearrangement uses TRBV2 and TRBJ2-7; 8 bases agree with TRBD2. This CDR3 is built from 14 residues. Germline V gene data show CDR1 as SNHLY and CDR2 as FYNNEI. V was clipped by 5 bases and J by 4 bases; unmatched bases: 7. The CDR3 nucleotides read TGTGCCAGCAGTCCCCTCGTAGCGGGGTACGAGCAGTACTTC. It is translated as CASSPLVAGYEQYF.

This clonotype was counted a few times. The CDR3 DNA follows: TGCGCCAGCAGCCCCGGGCGGGGCGGTACGCAGTATTTT. Protein product: CASSPGRGGTQYF. The chain employs TRBV23-1 and TRBJ2-3; the D gene is possibly TRBD2 (6 bases). TRBV23-1 is designated an ORF whose function remains uncertain. The CDR3 has 13 amino acids. Trimming shortened V by 6 bases and J by 8 bases, and 15 bases separated the two germline ends.

The chain uses TRBV3-1 and TRBJ2-3; the D is unclear. Between the trimmed V and J ends, which lost 0 bases and 2 bases, there was a span of 6 bases. The CDR3 has 14 amino acids. In germline, CDR1 is LGHDT, CDR2 YNNKEL (reference sequence). CDR3 nucleotide sequence: TGTGCCAGCAGCCAAGACTTCGTCACAGATACGCAGTATTTT. Protein sequence: CASSQDFVTDTQYF.

This clonotype was picked up a small number of times. CDR3 in DNA: TGTGCCAGCAGTTCCCGACAGGGGCCTAGCGTCGCGGATACGCAGTATTTT. Translating gives CASSSRQGPSVADTQYF. The chain has TRBV6-2 or TRBV6-3 and TRBJ2-3, with 8 nucleotides matching TRBD1. Germline V lookup: CDR1 MNHEY, CDR2 SVGEGT. The trim removed 4 bases at V and 6 bases at J, leaving 15 bases unmatched. CDR3 length equals 17 residues.

A note on this clonotype: In this CDR3 the conserved last residue, phenylalanine or tryptophan, is missing, so a read error is likely. Because the CDR3's place on the DNA is in doubt, the DNA is left out and the CDR3 is given as listed by TCRdb. The rearrangement uses TRBV5-5 and TRBJ2-1; TRBD1 reflects the table's D call only, with no check against the DNA. Germline CDR1 and CDR2: SGHKS and YYEKEE (reference sequence). Inclusive of both ends, the CDR3 amounts to 11 amino acids. Here the CDR3 reads CASSHGTGTHL.

This clonotype was counted at least ten times. The chain employs TRBV9 and TRBJ1-2, with D hard to call. Germline loops: CDR1 SGDLS, CDR2 YYNGEE. The CDR3 is 15 residues long. With 0 bases removed from V and 2 bases from J, the gap between germline ends came to 11 bases. CDR3 in amino acids: CASSVGGPVNYGYTF. CDR3 sequence (DNA): TGTGCCAGCAGCGTAGGCGGGCCCGTGAACTATGGCTACACCTTC.

The chain is built from TRBV19 and TRBJ2-7; D may be TRBD2 (5 bases). This CDR3 is 14 amino acids long. V was cut by 1 base and J by 3 bases, with 10 bases left in between. Germline CDR1 is LNHDA and CDR2 is SQIVND (reference sequence). CDR3 nucleotide sequence: TGTGCCAGTAGTATAGTCGTCCGGGGCTACGAGCAGTACTTC. Residues: CASSIVVRGYEQYF.

This clonotype was observed many times. V is TRBV6-6 and J is TRBJ2-7, with TRBD1 matching 7 bases. CDR3 size: 14 residues. Looked up from germline, CDR1 is MNHNY and CDR2 is SVGAGI (reference sequence). Germline trimming cut 5 bases from V and 2 bases from J; bases unmatched to any gene: 6. The CDR3 nucleotides are TGTGCCAGCAGTCCCGGGACAGATCCCTACGAGCAGTACGTC. The encoded protein is CASSPGTDPYEQYV.

This clonotype occurred many times. This chain connects TRBV30 to TRBJ2-2, with D unclear. Per germline, CDR1 GTSNPN and CDR2 SVGIG (reference sequence). V lost 1 base to trimming and J lost 6 bases, with 12 bases between them. This CDR3 has 14 residues. Here the CDR3 reads CAWSAAPESGELFF. CDR3 DNA sequence: TGTGCCTGGAGTGCGGCTCCGGAGTCCGGGGAGCTGTTTTTT.

This chain connects TRBV2 to TRBJ2-7; 10 bases map to TRBD1. The CDR3 runs 15 residues. Germline lookup yields CDR1 SNHLY and CDR2 FYNNEI. Trimming removed 3 bases from V and 4 bases from J; junction bases left unmatched: 6. The CDR3 DNA sequence: TGTGCCAGCAGTGAGGGGGACAGGGGTTGGTACGAGCAGTACGTC. Translation: CASSEGDRGWYEQYV.

The chain carries TRBV20-1 and TRBJ2-7, with 9 nucleotides matching TRBD1. J was trimmed by 0 bases and V by 0 bases; bases with no gene match: 3. Per the germline V gene, CDR1 is DFQATT and CDR2 is SNEGSKA (reference sequence). This CDR3 has 15 amino acids. The CDR3 bases are TGCAGTGCTAGAGATTCGGGACAGGGCTCCTACGAGCAGTACTTC. This encodes CSARDSGQGSYEQYF.

This clonotype appeared a few times. J is TRBJ1-2 and V is TRBV29-1; D might be TRBD1 (5 bases). Per germline, CDR1 SQVTM and CDR2 ANQGSEA. Trimming removed 5 bases at V and 3 bases at J, with 13 bases between. This CDR3 region has 13 residues. The DNA for the CDR3 is TGCAGCGTTACAAGGGGCAGCGACTATGGCTACACCTTC. Residues: CSVTRGSDYGYTF.

The gene calls are TRBV7-9 and TRBJ1-2, with a tentative D call TRBD1 (5 bases). CDR1 and CDR2 (germline): SEHNR, FQNEAQ (reference sequence). V shed 5 bases and J shed 8 bases, with 21 bases lying between them. This CDR3 spans 15 amino acids. CDR3 loop: CASSPGAPGVWGYTF. In nucleotides, the CDR3 is TGTGCCAGCAGCCCCGGGGCGCCGGGGGTCTGGGGCTACACCTTC.